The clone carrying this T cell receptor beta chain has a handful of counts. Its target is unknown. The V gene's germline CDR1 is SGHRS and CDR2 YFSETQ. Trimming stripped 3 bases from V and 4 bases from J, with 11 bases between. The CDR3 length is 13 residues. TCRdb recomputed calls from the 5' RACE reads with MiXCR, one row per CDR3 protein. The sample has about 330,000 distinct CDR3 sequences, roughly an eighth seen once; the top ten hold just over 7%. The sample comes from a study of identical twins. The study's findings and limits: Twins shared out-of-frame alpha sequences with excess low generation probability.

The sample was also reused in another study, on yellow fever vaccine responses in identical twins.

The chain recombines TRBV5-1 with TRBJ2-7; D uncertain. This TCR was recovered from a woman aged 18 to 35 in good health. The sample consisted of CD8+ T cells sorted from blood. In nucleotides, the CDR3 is TGCGCCAGCAGCTCGGAGACACTATACGAGCAGTACTTC. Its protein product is CASSSETLYEQYF. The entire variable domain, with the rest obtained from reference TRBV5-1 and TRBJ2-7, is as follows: KAGVTQTPRYLIKTRGQQVTLSCSPISGHRSVSWYQQTPGQGLQFLFEYFSETQRNKGNFPGRFSGRQFSNSRSEMNVSTLELGDSALYLCASSSETLYEQYFGPGTRLTVT.